This T cell receptor beta chain originates from a study of Tregs in tolerant kidney transplant recipients. Whole-study results and caveats: The most relevant donor-specific Treg TCRbeta repertoire apparently came from expansion with activated donor B cells.

This CDR3 spans 16 amino acids. The V gene's germline CDR1 is MNHEY and CDR2 SMNVEV (reference sequence). Trimming removed 5 bases from V and 10 bases from J; junction bases left unmatched: 13. A note on this clone: The antigen remains undetermined.

Data came from immunoSEQ multiplex PCR; TCRdb stores just in-frame clones and leaves some out. The sample contains 60,000 to 70,000 clones, 80% to 95% of which appear only once. Material: CD8+ T cells from blood, obtained before the transplant. V gene TRBV27 combines with J gene TRBJ1-6, with 8 bases matching TRBD1. This TCR was recovered from a human donor who received a combined kidney and bone marrow transplant. The CDR3 DNA is TGTGCCAGCAGTCCGTCGACAGGGGAGGTTGAGTCACCCCTCCACTTT. It codes for CASSPSTGEVESPLHF.